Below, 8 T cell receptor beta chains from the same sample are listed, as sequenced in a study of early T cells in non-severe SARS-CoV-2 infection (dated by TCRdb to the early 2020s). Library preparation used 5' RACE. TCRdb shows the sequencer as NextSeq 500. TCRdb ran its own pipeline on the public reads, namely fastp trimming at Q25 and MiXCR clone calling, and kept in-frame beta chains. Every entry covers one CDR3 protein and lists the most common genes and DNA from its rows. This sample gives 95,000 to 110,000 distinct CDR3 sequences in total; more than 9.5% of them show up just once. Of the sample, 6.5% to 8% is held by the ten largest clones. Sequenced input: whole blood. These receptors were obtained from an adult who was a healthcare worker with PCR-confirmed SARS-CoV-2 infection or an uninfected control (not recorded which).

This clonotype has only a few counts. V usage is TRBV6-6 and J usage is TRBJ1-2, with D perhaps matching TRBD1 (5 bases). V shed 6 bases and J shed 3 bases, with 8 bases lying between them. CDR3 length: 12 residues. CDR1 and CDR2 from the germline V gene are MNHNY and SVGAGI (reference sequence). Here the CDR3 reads CASRGQDYGYTF. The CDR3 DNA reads TGTGCCAGCAGGGGGCAGGACTATGGCTACACCTTC.

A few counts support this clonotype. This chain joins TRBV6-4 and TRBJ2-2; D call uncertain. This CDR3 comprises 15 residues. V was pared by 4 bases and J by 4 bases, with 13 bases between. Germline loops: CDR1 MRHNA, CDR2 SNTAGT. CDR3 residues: CASSASQAPTGELFF. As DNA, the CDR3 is TGTGCCAGCAGTGCTTCTCAGGCACCCACCGGGGAGCTGTTTTTT.

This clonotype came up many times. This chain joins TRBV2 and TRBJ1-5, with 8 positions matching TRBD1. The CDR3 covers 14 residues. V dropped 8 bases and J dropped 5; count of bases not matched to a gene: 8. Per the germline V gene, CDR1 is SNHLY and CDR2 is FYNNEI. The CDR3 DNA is TGTGCCAGCGGAACCAGGGGGCCGGATCAGCCCCAGCATTTT. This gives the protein CASGTRGPDQPQHF.

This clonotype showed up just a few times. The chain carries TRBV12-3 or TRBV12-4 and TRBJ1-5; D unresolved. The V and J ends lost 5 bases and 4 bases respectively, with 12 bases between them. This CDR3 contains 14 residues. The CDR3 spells CASSPERFNQPQHF. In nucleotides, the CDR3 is TGTGCCAGCAGTCCAGAGCGGTTTAATCAGCCCCAGCATTTT.

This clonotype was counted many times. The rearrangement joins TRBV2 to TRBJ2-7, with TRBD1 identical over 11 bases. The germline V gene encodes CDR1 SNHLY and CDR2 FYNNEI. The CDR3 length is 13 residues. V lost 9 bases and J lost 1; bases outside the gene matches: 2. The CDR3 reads CASGQGASYEQYF. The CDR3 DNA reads TGTGCCAGTGGACAGGGGGCATCCTACGAGCAGTACTTC.

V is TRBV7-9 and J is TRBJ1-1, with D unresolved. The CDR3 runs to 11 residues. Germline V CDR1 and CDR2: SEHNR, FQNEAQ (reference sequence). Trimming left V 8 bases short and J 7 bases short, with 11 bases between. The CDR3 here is CASHERFEAFF. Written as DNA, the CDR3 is TGTGCCAGCCATGAGCGGTTTGAAGCTTTCTTT. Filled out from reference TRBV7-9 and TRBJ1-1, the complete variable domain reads DTGVSQNPRHKITKRGQNVTFRCDPISEHNRLYWYRQTLGQGPEFLTYFQNEAQLEKSRLLSDRFSAERPKGSFSTLEIQRTEQGDSAMYLCASHERFEAFFGQGTRLTVV.

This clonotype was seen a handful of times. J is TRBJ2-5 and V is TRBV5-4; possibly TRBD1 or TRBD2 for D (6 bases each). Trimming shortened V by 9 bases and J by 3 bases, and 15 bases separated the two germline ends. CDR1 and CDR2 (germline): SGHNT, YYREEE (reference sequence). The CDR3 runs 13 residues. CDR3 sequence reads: CATRGADKETQYF. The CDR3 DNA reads TGTGCCACGAGGGGGGCAGACAAAGAGACCCAGTACTTC.

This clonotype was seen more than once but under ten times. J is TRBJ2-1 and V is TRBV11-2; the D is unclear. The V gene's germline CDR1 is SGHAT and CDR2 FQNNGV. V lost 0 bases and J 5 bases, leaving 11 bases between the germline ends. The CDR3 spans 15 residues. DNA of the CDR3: TGTGCCAGCAGCTTAGAAGCTTCATTTCACAATGAGCAGTTCTTC. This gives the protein CASSLEASFHNEQFF.